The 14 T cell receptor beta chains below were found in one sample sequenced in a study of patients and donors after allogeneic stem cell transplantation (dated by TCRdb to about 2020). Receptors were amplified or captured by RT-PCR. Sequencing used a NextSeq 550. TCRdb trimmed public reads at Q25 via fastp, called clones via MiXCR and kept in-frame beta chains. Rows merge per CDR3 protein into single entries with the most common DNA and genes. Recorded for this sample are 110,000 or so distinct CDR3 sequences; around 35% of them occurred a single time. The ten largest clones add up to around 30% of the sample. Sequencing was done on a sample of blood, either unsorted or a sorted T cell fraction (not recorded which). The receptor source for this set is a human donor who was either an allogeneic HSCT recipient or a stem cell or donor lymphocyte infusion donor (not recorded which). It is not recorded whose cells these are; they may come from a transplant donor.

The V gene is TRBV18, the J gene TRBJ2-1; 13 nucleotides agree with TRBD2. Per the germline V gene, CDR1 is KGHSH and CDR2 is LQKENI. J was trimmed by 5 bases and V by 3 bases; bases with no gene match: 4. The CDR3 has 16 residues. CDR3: CASSPQTSGRHNEQFF. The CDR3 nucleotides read TGTGCCAGCTCACCCCAGACTAGCGGGAGGCACAATGAGCAGTTCTTC.

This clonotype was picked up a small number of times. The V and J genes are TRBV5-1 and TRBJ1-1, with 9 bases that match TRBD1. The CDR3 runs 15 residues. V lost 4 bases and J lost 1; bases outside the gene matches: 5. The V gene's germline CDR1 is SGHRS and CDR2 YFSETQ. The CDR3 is CASSGTGPWNTEAFF. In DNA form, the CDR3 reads TGCGCCAGCAGCGGGACAGGGCCTTGGAACACTGAAGCTTTCTTT.

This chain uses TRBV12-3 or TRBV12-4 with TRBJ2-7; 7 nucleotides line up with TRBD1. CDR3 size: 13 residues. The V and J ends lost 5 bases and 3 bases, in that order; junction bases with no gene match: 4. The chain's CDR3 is CASSEGQVYEQYF. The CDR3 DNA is TGTGCCAGCAGTGAAGGACAGGTCTACGAGCAGTACTTC.

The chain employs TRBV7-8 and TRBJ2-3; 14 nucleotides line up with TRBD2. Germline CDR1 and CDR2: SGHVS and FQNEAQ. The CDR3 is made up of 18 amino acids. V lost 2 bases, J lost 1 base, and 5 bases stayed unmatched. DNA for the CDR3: TGTGCCAGCAGCTTAAGACTAGCGGGAGGGGGGGGCACAGATACGCAGTATTTT. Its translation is CASSLRLAGGGGTDTQYF. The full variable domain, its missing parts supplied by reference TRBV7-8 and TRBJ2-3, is GAGVSQSPRYKVAKRGQDVALRCDPISGHVSLFWYQQALGQGPEFLTYFQNEAQLDKSGLPSDRFFAERPEGSVSTLKIQRTQQEDSAVYLCASSLRLAGGGGTDTQYFGPGTRLTVL.

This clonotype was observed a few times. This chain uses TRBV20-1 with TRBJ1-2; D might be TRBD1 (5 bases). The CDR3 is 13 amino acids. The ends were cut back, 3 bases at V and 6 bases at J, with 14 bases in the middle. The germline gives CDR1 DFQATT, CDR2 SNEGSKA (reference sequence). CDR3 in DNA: TGCAGTGCTAGGGACACGAGAGCTCATGGCTACACCTTC. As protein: CSARDTRAHGYTF.

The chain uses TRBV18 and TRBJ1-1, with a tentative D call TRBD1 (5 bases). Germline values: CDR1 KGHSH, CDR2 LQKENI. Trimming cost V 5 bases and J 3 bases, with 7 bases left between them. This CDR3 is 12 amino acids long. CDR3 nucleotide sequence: TGTGCCAGCTCAACGGGGCACACTGAAGCTTTCTTT. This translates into CASSTGHTEAFF.

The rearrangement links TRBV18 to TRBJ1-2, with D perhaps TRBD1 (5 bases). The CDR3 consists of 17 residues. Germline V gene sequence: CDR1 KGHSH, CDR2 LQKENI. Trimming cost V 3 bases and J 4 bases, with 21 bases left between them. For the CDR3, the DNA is TGTGCCAGCTCACCTAAAATTCAAAAGACAGAGTTCTATGGCTACACCTTC. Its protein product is CASSPKIQKTEFYGYTF.

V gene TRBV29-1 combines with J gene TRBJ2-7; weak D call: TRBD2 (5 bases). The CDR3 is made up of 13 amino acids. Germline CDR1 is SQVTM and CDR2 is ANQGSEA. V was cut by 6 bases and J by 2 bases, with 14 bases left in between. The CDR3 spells CSVRSGFPYEQYF. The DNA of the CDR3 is TGCAGCGTCCGATCGGGATTTCCCTACGAGCAGTACTTC.

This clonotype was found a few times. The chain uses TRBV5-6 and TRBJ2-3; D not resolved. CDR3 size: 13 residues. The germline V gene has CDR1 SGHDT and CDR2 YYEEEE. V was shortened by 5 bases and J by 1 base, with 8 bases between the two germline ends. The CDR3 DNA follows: TGTGCCAGCAGAACCCGGGGCACAGATACGCAGTATTTT. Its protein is CASRTRGTDTQYF.

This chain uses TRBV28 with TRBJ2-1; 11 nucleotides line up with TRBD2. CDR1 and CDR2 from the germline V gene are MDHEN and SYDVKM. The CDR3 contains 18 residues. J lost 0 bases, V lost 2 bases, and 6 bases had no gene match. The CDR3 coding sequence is TGTGCCAGCAGTTTAGCGGTAGCGGGAGGGCCCTCCTACAATGAGCAGTTCTTC. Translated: CASSLAVAGGPSYNEQFF.

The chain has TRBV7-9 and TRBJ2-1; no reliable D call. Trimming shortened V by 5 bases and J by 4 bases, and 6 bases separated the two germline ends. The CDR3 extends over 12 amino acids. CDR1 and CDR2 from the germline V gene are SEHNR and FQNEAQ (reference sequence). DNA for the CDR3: TGTGCCAGCAGCCCCAATTACAATGAGCAGTTCTTC. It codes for CASSPNYNEQFF.

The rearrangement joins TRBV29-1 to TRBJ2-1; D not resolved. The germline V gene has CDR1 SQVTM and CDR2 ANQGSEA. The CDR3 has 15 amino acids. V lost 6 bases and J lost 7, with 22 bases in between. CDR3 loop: CSVGRPGSLGNEQFF. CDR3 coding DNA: TGCAGCGTCGGAAGACCAGGTTCCCTGGGAAATGAGCAGTTCTTC.

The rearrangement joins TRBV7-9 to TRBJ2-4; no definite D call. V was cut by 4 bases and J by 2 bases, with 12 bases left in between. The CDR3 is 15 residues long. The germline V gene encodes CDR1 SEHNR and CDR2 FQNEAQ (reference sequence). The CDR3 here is CASSSGWDPKNIQYF. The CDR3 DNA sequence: TGTGCCAGCAGCTCCGGATGGGATCCCAAAAACATTCAGTACTTC.

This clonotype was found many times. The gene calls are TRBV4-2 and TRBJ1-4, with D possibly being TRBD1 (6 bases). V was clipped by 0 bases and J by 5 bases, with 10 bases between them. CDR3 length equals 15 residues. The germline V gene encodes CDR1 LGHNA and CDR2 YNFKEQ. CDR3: CASSQEGHSNEKLFF. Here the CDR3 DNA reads TGTGCCAGCAGCCAAGAGGGACATTCGAATGAAAAACTGTTTTTT.